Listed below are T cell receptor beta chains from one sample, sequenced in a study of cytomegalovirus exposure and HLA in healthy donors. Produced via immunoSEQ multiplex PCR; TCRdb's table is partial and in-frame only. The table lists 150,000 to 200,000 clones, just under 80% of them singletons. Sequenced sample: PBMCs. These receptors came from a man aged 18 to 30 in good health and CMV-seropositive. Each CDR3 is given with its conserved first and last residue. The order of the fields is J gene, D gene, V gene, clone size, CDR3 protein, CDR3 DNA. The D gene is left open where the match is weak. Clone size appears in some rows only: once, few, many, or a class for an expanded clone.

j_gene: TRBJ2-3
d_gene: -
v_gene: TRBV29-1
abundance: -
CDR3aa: CSVELGTDTQYF
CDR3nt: TGCAGCGTTGAACTAGGTACAGATACGCAGTATTTT

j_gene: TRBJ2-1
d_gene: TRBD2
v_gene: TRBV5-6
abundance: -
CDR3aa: CASSPGEAGGYNEQFF
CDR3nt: TGTGCCAGCAGCCCCGGAGAGGCGGGGGGGTACAATGAGCAGTTCTTC

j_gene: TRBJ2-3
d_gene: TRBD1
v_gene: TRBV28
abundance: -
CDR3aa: CASTKGDRGTDTQYF
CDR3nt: TGTGCCAGCACCAAGGGGGACAGGGGTACAGATACGCAGTATTTT

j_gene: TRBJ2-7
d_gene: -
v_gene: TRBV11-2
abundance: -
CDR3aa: CASSLWRLHYEQYF
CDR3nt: TGTGCCAGCAGCTTATGGAGACTTCACTACGAGCAGTACTTC

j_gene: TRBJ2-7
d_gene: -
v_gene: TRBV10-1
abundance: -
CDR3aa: CASSGGNYEQYF
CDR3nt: TGCGCCAGCAGTGGCGGGAACTACGAGCAGTACTTC

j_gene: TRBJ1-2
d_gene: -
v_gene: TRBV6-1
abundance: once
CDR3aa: CASSWRTVYGYTF
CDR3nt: TGTGCCAGCAGTTGGCGGACAGTCTATGGCTACACCTTC

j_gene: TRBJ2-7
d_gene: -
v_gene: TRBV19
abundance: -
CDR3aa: CASSIREPSYEQYF
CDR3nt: TGTGCCAGTAGTATCCGGGAACCGTCCTACGAGCAGTACTTC

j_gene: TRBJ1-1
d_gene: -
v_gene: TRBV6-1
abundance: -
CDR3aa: CASRLQGKNTEAFF
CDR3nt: TGTGCCAGCAGACTACAGGGAAAGAACACTGAAGCTTTCTTT

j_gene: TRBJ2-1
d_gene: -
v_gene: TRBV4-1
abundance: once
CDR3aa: CASSQALDYHNNEQFF
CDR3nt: TGCGCCAGCAGCCAAGCGTTGGACTACCATAACAATGAGCAGTTCTTC

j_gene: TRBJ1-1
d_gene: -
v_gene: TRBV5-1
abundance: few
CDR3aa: CASSFDGQPNTEAFF
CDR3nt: TGCGCCAGCAGCTTTGATGGACAGCCGAACACTGAAGCTTTCTTT

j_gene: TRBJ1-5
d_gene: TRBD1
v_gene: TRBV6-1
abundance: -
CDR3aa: CASSHRGRGNQPQHF
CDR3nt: TGTGCCAGCAGTCACAGGGGCCGCGGCAATCAGCCCCAGCATTTT

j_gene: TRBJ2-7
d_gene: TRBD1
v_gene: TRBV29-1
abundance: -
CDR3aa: CSVVPGQGADEQYF
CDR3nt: TGCAGCGTTGTGCCGGGACAGGGGGCGGACGAGCAGTACTTC

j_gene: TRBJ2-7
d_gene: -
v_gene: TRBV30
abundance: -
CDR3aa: CAWSNQGFSHEQYF
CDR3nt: TGTGCCTGGAGTAACCAGGGTTTCTCCCACGAGCAGTACTTC

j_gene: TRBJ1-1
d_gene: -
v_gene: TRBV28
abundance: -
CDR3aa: CASSSTRSSQNTEAFF
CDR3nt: TGTGCCAGCAGTTCTACCAGGTCAAGTCAGAACACTGAAGCTTTCTTT

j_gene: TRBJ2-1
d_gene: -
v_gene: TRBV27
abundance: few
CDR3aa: CASSPQSGAYNEQFF
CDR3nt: TGTGCCAGCAGTCCGCAGTCCGGGGCCTACAATGAGCAGTTCTTC

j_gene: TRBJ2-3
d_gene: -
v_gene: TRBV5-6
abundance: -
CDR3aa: CASSFGAGNTDTQYF
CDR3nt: TGTGCCAGCAGCTTTGGGGCAGGGAACACAGATACGCAGTATTTT

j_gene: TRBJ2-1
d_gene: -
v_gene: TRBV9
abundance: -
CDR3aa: CASSVEVRGNEQFF
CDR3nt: TGTGCTAGCAGCGTAGAGGTTCGGGGTAATGAGCAGTTCTTC

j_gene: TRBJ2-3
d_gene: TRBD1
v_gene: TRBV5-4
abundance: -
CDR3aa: CASSLTGRRTDTQYF
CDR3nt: TGTGCCAGCAGCCTGACAGGGAGACGCACAGATACGCAGTATTTT

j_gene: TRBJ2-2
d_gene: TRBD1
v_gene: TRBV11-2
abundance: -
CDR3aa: CASSLAWGQGGELFF
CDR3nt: TGTGCCAGCAGCTTAGCATGGGGACAGGGCGGGGAGCTGTTTTTT

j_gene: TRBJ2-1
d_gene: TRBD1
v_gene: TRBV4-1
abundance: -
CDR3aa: CASSSTGAGNEQFF
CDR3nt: TGCGCCAGCAGCTCGACAGGGGCCGGCAATGAGCAGTTCTTC

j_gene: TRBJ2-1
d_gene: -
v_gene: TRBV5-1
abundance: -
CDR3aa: CASSSSDGGTYNEQFF
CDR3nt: TGCGCCAGCAGCTCCTCGGATGGGGGGACCTACAATGAGCAGTTCTTC

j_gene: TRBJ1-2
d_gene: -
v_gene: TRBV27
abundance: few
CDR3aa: CASSLQGSYGYTF
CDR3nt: TGTGCCAGCAGTCTACAGGGATCCTATGGCTACACCTTC

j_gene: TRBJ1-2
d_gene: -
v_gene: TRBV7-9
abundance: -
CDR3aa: CASSFGAGYGYTF
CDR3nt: TGTGCCAGCAGCTTTGGGGCTGGCTATGGCTACACCTTC

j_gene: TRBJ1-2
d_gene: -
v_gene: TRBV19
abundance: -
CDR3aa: CASSLPGLDGYTF
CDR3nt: TGTGCCAGTAGTCTGCCCGGACTAGATGGCTACACCTTC

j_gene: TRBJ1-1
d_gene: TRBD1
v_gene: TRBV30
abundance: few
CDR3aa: CAWGQDSEAFF
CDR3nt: TGTGCCTGGGGACAGGATTCTGAAGCTTTCTTT

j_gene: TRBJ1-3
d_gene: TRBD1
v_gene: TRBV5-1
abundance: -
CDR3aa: CASSLGQGMSGNTIYF
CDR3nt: TGCGCCAGCAGCTTGGGACAGGGAATGAGTGGAAACACCATATATTTT

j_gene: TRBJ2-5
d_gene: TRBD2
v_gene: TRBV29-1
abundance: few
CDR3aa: CSVEGGKLAGETQYF
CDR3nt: TGCAGCGTTGAAGGGGGGAAACTAGCGGGAGAGACCCAGTACTTC